This TCR beta chain was profiled in a study of Ad26.COV2.S vaccination and SARS-CoV-2 variants. Across the whole study: Donor joined the COV1001 Ad26.COV2.S trial arm.

Treatment: some 20 received Ad26.COV2.S at low or high dose, single or two shots; a few received placebo; per-sample allocation not given. Collection of samples fell on day 63 after the first vaccine or placebo injection. Measured with immunoSEQ multiplex PCR; TCRdb has only the in-frame clones, and not every one. The sample holds some 320,000 clones, just over 85% seen once. Germline V lookup: CDR1 SGHRS, CDR2 YFSETQ. V lost 0 bases and J 2 bases, leaving 8 bases between the germline ends. The CDR3 extends over 15 amino acids. J is TRBJ2-2 and V is TRBV5-1; D unclear. The source is a person aged 18-65 years who received the Ad26.COV2.S COVID-19 vaccine or a placebo. The sample consisted of peripheral blood, taken in a trial of Ad26.COV2.S vaccine versus placebo. CDR3: CASSLVQINTGELFF. For the CDR3, the DNA is TGCGCCAGCAGCTTGGTTCAGATTAACACCGGGGAGCTGTTTTTT.